This passage covers 2 T cell receptor beta chains from one sample sequenced in a study of response to subunit inactivated influenza vaccine. TCRdb ran MiXCR on the RT-PCR reads and lists one entry per CDR3 protein. The sample has 500,000 to 700,000 distinct CDR3 sequences, approximately 22% seen once. The sample was also reused in another study, on T cells expressing NK-cell markers. That publication notes: The authors generated TCR beta cDNA through 5'RACE template switching with UMIs.

The sample in question was CD4+ T cells sorted from PBMCs, obtained 11 to 12 days after vaccination. The receptor set was obtained from a man aged 50 to 59 who received an inactivated influenza vaccine.

The V call is TRBV20-1, the J call TRBJ2-1; TRBD2 matches at 8 bases. The trim removed 8 bases at V and 3 bases at J, leaving 9 bases unmatched. The CDR3 runs to 14 residues. The germline CDR1 and CDR2 sequences are DFQATT and SNEGSKA (reference sequence). CDR3 in amino acids: CSLLIAGSYNEQFF. The DNA for the CDR3 is TGCAGTCTCCTTATAGCGGGAAGCTACAATGAGCAGTTCTTC.

The chain links TRBV9 to TRBJ2-3, with 11 bases aligning to TRBD2. Trimming cost V 4 bases and J 4 bases; bases outside gene matches: 5. This CDR3 has 15 amino acids. CDR1 and CDR2 (germline): SGDLS, YYNGEE. The CDR3 sequence: CASSPSGRSSDTQYF. The CDR3 DNA is TGTGCCAGCAGCCCTAGCGGGAGGTCTTCAGATACGCAGTATTTT.